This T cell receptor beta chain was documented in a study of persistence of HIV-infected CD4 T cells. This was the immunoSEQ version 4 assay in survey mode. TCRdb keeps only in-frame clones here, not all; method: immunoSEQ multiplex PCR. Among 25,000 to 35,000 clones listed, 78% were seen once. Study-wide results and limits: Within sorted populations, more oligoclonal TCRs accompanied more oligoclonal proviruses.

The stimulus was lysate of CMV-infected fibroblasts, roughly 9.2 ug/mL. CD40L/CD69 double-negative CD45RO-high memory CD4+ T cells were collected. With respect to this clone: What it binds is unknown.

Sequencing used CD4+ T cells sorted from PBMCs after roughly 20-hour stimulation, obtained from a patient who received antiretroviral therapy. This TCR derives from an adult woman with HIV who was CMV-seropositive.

CDR3 coding DNA: TGTGCCAGTAGTGAGGGGGGGGCAAGGGAGACCCAGTACTTC. The encoded protein is CASSEGGARETQYF. This sequence joins TRBV19 and TRBJ2-5; TRBD2 is a possible D gene (7 bases). The CDR3 is 14 residues long. Trimming shortened V by 5 bases and J by 5 bases, and 15 bases separated the two germline ends. Germline CDR1 reads LNHDA; CDR2 reads SQIVND (reference sequence).